The 22 T cell receptor beta chains listed next were all sequenced from one sample in a study of blood T cell repertoires in COVID-19. Method: immunoSEQ multiplex PCR; TCRdb's copy keeps in-frame clones and lacks some. Among roughly 57,000 clones listed, 77% were seen once. Sequencing was carried out using peripheral blood. The receptors here all came from a man in his 70s with active or convalescent COVID-19.

The chain joins TRBV7-9 to TRBJ2-3; 12 bases align to TRBD2. V lost 4 bases, J lost 2 bases, and 7 bases stayed unmatched. Per the germline V gene, CDR1 is SEHNR and CDR2 is FQNEAQ (reference sequence). The CDR3 spans 17 residues. The CDR3, as DNA: TGTGCCAGCAGCTCTTGGACTAGCGGGGTTACCACAGATACGCAGTATTTT. This translates into CASSSWTSGVTTDTQYF.

The rearrangement uses TRBV4-1 and TRBJ1-6; a possible D gene is TRBD1 (6 bases). The CDR3 is 16 amino acids. Trimming shortened V by 0 bases and J by 6 bases, and 12 bases separated the two germline ends. Germline values: CDR1 MGHRA, CDR2 YSYEKL. CDR3 bases: TGCGCCAGCAGCCAAGAAACGACAGGACGTAATTCACCCCTCCACTTT. This translates into CASSQETTGRNSPLHF.

The chain has TRBV5-1 and TRBJ2-2, with a possible D match to TRBD1 (6 bases). Looked up from germline, CDR1 is SGHRS and CDR2 is YFSETQ. V was cut by 0 bases and J by 5 bases, with 11 bases left in between. There are 15 residues in the CDR3. For the CDR3, the DNA is TGCGCCAGCAGCTTGGCCGCAGGGGATACCGGGGAGCTGTTTTTT. This codes for CASSLAAGDTGELFF.

The chain is built from TRBV19 and TRBJ1-2; 9 positions match TRBD1. Germline CDR1 and CDR2: LNHDA and SQIVND (reference sequence). The CDR3 length is 16 residues. Trimming took 6 bases from V and 4 from J; bases not matched to a gene: 12. The CDR3 DNA sequence: TGTGCCAGTAGGTTGGGACAGGGAACGAGTAGCTATGGCTACACCTTC. Its translation: CASRLGQGTSSYGYTF.

As DNA, the CDR3 is TGTGCCAGTAGCCCCATCGGGGGGACCTACGAGCAGTACTTC. Protein product: CASSPIGGTYEQYF. The rearrangement links TRBV19 to TRBJ2-7, with 7 bases lining up with TRBD2. The CDR3 consists of 14 residues. The trim removed 6 bases at V and 2 bases at J, leaving 7 bases unmatched. Germline values: CDR1 LNHDA, CDR2 SQIVND (reference sequence).

This clone was counted a few times. J is TRBJ2-3 and V is TRBV5-6, with 9 bases matching TRBD2. CDR1 SGHDT and CDR2 YYEEEE come from the germline V gene. The CDR3 has 18 residues. V trimming: 0 bases; J trimming: 2 bases; junction bases outside the gene matches: 10. The CDR3: CASSLAGRGGRITDTQYF. The DNA of the CDR3 is TGTGCCAGCAGCTTGGCGGGGCGGGGGGGCCGGATCACAGATACGCAGTATTTT.

This sequence joins TRBV6-2 or TRBV6-3 and TRBJ1-2; D might be TRBD1 (5 bases). Germline V CDR1 and CDR2: MNHEY, SVGEGT. The CDR3 loop spans 13 amino acids. Trimming stripped 7 bases from V and 8 bases from J, with 17 bases between. CDR3 in amino acids: CASTPRVGEGYTF. The CDR3 coding sequence is TGTGCCAGCACCCCCAGGGTTGGGGAAGGCTACACCTTC.

The V gene is TRBV7-2, the J gene TRBJ2-1; TRBD2 might be the D (6 bases). Germline V gene data show CDR1 as SGHTA and CDR2 as FQGNSA. The V end was cut by 4 bases, the J end by 7 bases, with 8 bases between. This CDR3 has 12 residues. In DNA, the CDR3 is TGTGCCAGCAGCTCGGGAGCAAATGAGCAGTTCTTC. It specifies CASSSGANEQFF.

V and J are TRBV18 and TRBJ1-5; TRBD1 aligns across 9 bases. Germline CDR1 KGHSH, CDR2 LQKENI. V shed 6 bases and J 4 bases; nucleotides not matched to a gene: 7. There are 15 residues in the CDR3. CDR3 coding DNA: TGTGCCAGCTCCCCCGGGACAGGGACTAATCAGCCCCAGCATTTT. This gives the protein CASSPGTGTNQPQHF.

Only a few counts were recorded for this clone. The rearrangement links TRBV6-5 to TRBJ1-1, with 11 bases matching TRBD1. Germline-derived CDR1 and CDR2 are MNHEY and SVGAGI. This CDR3 is 15 amino acids long. V was pared by 0 bases and J by 6 bases, with 3 bases of the junction left unmatched. The CDR3 nucleotides read TGTGCCAGCAGTTACTCGTGGACAGGGGGCTCTGAAGCTTTCTTT. It encodes CASSYSWTGGSEAFF.

This clone has just one count. V is TRBV5-1 and J is TRBJ1-1, with D unresolved. The CDR3 has 14 amino acids. Germline CDR1 SGHRS, CDR2 YFSETQ. The V and J ends lost 1 base and 4 bases respectively, with 11 bases between them. For the CDR3, the DNA is TGCGCCAGCAGCTTGAGTAGAGGTGGCACTGAAGCTTTCTTT. Protein sequence: CASSLSRGGTEAFF. Using reference TRBV5-1 and TRBJ1-1 for the parts outside the CDR3, the full variable domain is KAGVTQTPRYLIKTRGQQVTLSCSPISGHRSVSWYQQTPGQGLQFLFEYFSETQRNKGNFPGRFSGRQFSNSRSEMNVSTLELGDSALYLCASSLSRGGTEAFFGQGTRLTVV.

The chain is built from TRBV15 and TRBJ2-5; D might be TRBD1 (5 bases). Trimming removed 8 bases from V and 4 bases from J, with 23 bases in between. This CDR3 comprises 16 residues. Germline CDR1 and CDR2: LNHNV and YYDKDF (reference sequence). CDR3 in DNA: TGTGCCACCGGGGTGACAGCTTATACAACGGGAGAGACCCAGTACTTC. This encodes CATGVTAYTTGETQYF.

The rearrangement links TRBV5-1 to TRBJ1-2; TRBD1 agrees at 7 bases. From germline, CDR1 is SGHRS and CDR2 YFSETQ. V dropped 2 bases and J dropped 1; count of bases not matched to a gene: 11. The CDR3 has 17 amino acids. CDR3 nucleotides: TGCGCCAGCAGCTTAAGGGCCGGACAGGATGGTAACTATGGCTACACCTTC. Translating it yields CASSLRAGQDGNYGYTF. The full variable domain, rest sourced from reference TRBV5-1 and TRBJ1-2, is KAGVTQTPRYLIKTRGQQVTLSCSPISGHRSVSWYQQTPGQGLQFLFEYFSETQRNKGNFPGRFSGRQFSNSRSEMNVSTLELGDSALYLCASSLRAGQDGNYGYTFGSGTRLTVV.

The genes are TRBV5-4 and TRBJ2-1; 7 bases match TRBD2. The J segment lost 5 bases and the V segment lost 2 bases, leaving 7 bases of the junction unmatched. CDR3 length: 15 amino acids. Germline CDR1 and CDR2: SGHNT and YYREEE (reference sequence). The CDR3 bases are TGTGCCAGCAGCTTAGGGCTAGCGGCTAACAATGAGCAGTTCTTC. This translates into CASSLGLAANNEQFF.

V gene TRBV3-1 (or the pseudogene TRBV3-2) combines with J gene TRBJ2-7, with 11 bases lining up with TRBD2. CDR3 length: 15 residues. V shed 4 bases and J 0 bases; nucleotides not matched to a gene: 2. CDR1 and CDR2 (germline): LGHDT, YNNKEL (reference sequence). CDR3 in DNA: TGTGCCAGCAGCCTCACTAGCGGGGGCTCCTACGAGCAGTACTTC. It specifies CASSLTSGGSYEQYF.

A remark on this clone: A read error may produce the germline difference seen at one junction end. The chain carries TRBV7-9 and TRBJ2-7; possible D gene TRBD2, 5 bases. The CDR3 extends over 12 amino acids. Germline V gene lookup returns CDR1 SEHNR and CDR2 FQNEAQ (reference sequence). The CDR3 region has the DNA TGTGCCAGCAGCTTAGGGTTTGGGCCGAGGGACTTC. Translated: CASSLGFGPRDF.

J is TRBJ1-5 and V is TRBV6-5, with D maybe TRBD1 (6 bases). Deletions cut 8 bases from V and 5 bases from J, with 16 bases between. The CDR3 is 14 residues long. Germline CDR1 reads MNHEY; CDR2 reads SVGAGI. CDR3 bases: TGTGCCAGCCTACGGGCAGGGGTATATCAGCCCCAGCATTTT. It codes for CASLRAGVYQPQHF.

The rearrangement links TRBV28 to TRBJ1-6; 10 bases are a match to TRBD1. Germline trimming cut 5 bases from V and 10 bases from J; bases unmatched to any gene: 8. The CDR3 totals 15 residues. Germline V gives CDR1 MDHEN, CDR2 SYDVKM. The CDR3 region has the DNA TGTGCCAGCAGTCCGACAGGGGGCGGGAGGTCACCCCTCCACTTT. Translated, it gives CASSPTGGGRSPLHF.

V gene TRBV20-1 combines with J gene TRBJ1-1, with TRBD1 as a possible D gene (6 bases). The CDR3 consists of 14 residues. Germline V CDR1 and CDR2: DFQATT, SNEGSKA (reference sequence). With 3 bases removed from V and 4 bases from J, the gap between germline ends came to 15 bases. The CDR3 loop is CSASLQGRATEAFF. The CDR3 DNA is TGCAGTGCTAGTTTACAGGGTAGGGCCACTGAAGCTTTCTTT.

The rearrangement links TRBV6-5 to TRBJ1-5, with D tentatively TRBD1 (5 bases). V lost 4 bases, J lost 4 bases, and 14 bases lay in between. Germline assignment: CDR1 MNHEY and CDR2 SVGAGI. The CDR3 is made up of 15 amino acids. The CDR3 coding sequence is TGTGCCAGCAGTTCTACAGGTCTTGGGAATCAGCCCCAGCATTTT. Encoded protein: CASSSTGLGNQPQHF.

V and J are TRBV6-6 and TRBJ2-2; maybe TRBD2 (6 bases). The CDR3 loop spans 15 amino acids. The germline V gene encodes CDR1 MNHNY and CDR2 SVGAGI (reference sequence). V was clipped by 2 bases and J by 2 bases, with 9 bases between them. The CDR3 DNA is TGTGCCAGCAGTTACGCGGGAATCAACACCGGGGAGCTGTTTTTT. This codes for CASSYAGINTGELFF.

This sequence joins TRBV7-2 and TRBJ1-6; 10 bases are a match to TRBD1. The ends lost 5 bases at V and 9 bases at J; junction bases unmatched: 7. The CDR3 extends over 15 amino acids. From germline, CDR1 is SGHTA and CDR2 FQGNSA. CDR3 amino acids: CASSKSGTGASPLHF. The CDR3 nucleotides are TGTGCCAGCAGCAAGTCAGGGACAGGGGCTTCACCCCTCCACTTT.